These 17 T cell receptor beta chains were all obtained from the same sample, sequenced in a study of cytomegalovirus exposure and HLA in healthy donors. Profiling relied on immunoSEQ multiplex PCR, and the TCRdb table lists in-frame clones only, not all of them. The sample includes some 130,000 clones, about 80% seen only once; the top ten take roughly 27%. The specimen was PBMCs. These receptors came from a man under 40 in good health and CMV-seropositive.

The chain combines TRBV7-6 with TRBJ2-3, with 8 bases lining up with TRBD2. The CDR3 is made up of 16 amino acids. Germline assignment: CDR1 SGHVS and CDR2 FNYEAQ. Germline trimming cut 5 bases from V and 1 base from J; bases unmatched to any gene: 8. The CDR3 region has the DNA TGTGCCAGCAGCCCCGGACTTAGCGGGGGCACAGATACGCAGTATTTT. Protein sequence: CASSPGLSGGTDTQYF.

V and J are TRBV6-5 and TRBJ2-7, with 8 positions matching TRBD1. This CDR3 spans 14 amino acids. With V trimmed by 6 bases and J by 2 bases, 6 bases remained unmatched. Looked up from germline, CDR1 is MNHEY and CDR2 is SVGAGI. CDR3 nucleotide sequence: TGTGCCAGCAGCCCCGACAGGGGCCCCTACGAGCAGTACTTC. Translation gives CASSPDRGPYEQYF.

This clone is a singleton in its sample. The chain has TRBV29-1 and TRBJ1-1; D unclear. Germline V gene sequence: CDR1 SQVTM, CDR2 ANQGSEA. V was clipped by 3 bases and J by 2 bases, with 10 bases between them. The CDR3 length is 13 residues. The CDR3, as DNA: TGCAGCGTTGAGAGGGAATTTAACACTGAAGCTTTCTTT. Translating it yields CSVEREFNTEAFF.

J is TRBJ2-1 and V is TRBV5-4; 11 nucleotides match TRBD2. The CDR3 spans 13 residues. Losses at the gene ends were 6 bases for V and 10 bases for J; bases not matched to a gene: 6. Germline CDR1 and CDR2: SGHNT and YYREEE (reference sequence). The CDR3 protein is CASTSTSGSEQFF. The CDR3 DNA reads TGTGCCAGCACCTCCACTAGCGGGAGCGAGCAGTTCTTC. The full variable domain, completed using reference TRBV5-4 and TRBJ2-1, is ETGVTQSPTHLIKTRGQQVTLRCSSQSGHNTVSWYQQALGQGPQFIFQYYREEENGRGNFPPRFSGLQFPNYSSELNVNALELDDSALYLCASTSTSGSEQFFGPGTRLTVL.

The V and J genes are TRBV18 and TRBJ2-1; D is uncertain. Germline loops: CDR1 KGHSH, CDR2 LQKENI. Deletions cut 3 bases from V and 0 bases from J, with 9 bases between. CDR3 length: 15 residues. CDR3 coding DNA: TGTGCCAGCTCACCCTTCCTGAGCTCCTACAATGAGCAGTTCTTC. It encodes CASSPFLSSYNEQFF.

V usage is TRBV5-4 and J usage is TRBJ2-7, with 7 bases aligning to TRBD2. With V trimmed by 1 base and J by 5 bases, 9 bases remained unmatched. Germline values: CDR1 SGHNT, CDR2 YYREEE (reference sequence). The CDR3 loop spans 15 amino acids. The CDR3: CASSLSLRENHEQYF. The CDR3 DNA is TGTGCCAGCAGCTTGTCGTTGCGGGAGAACCACGAGCAGTACTTC.

This chain uses TRBV27 with TRBJ2-1, with TRBD1 matching 8 bases. Trimming took 1 base from V and 7 from J; bases not matched to a gene: 15. CDR3 length: 18 residues. Germline CDR1 reads MNHEY; CDR2 reads SMNVEV (reference sequence). The CDR3 region is CASSLFAIPGQETNEQFF. As DNA, the CDR3 is TGTGCCAGCAGTTTATTCGCGATACCGGGACAGGAGACAAATGAGCAGTTCTTC.

V and J are TRBV4-2 and TRBJ1-1, with TRBD1 identical over 7 bases. With V trimmed by 2 bases and J by 2 bases, 5 bases remained unmatched. CDR1 and CDR2 (germline): LGHNA, YNFKEQ. The CDR3 has 15 amino acids. The CDR3 DNA is TGTGCCAGCAGCCAAACGACAGGGACAAACACTGAAGCTTTCTTT. It translates to CASSQTTGTNTEAFF.

The V gene is TRBV9, the J gene TRBJ1-5; D ambiguous. Germline assignment: CDR1 SGDLS and CDR2 YYNGEE. V was trimmed by 3 bases and J by 0 bases, leaving 16 bases between them. CDR3 length equals 17 residues. CDR3 loop: CASSGVIERYSNQPQHF. CDR3 bases: TGTGCCAGCAGCGGAGTAATAGAGCGTTATAGCAATCAGCCCCAGCATTTT.

J is TRBJ2-1 and V is TRBV2; D is possibly TRBD2 (5 bases). Germline V gene lookup returns CDR1 SNHLY and CDR2 FYNNEI. The CDR3 consists of 14 residues. V was clipped by 7 bases and J by 4 bases, with 14 bases between them. In nucleotides, the CDR3 is TGTGCCAGCACCACAAGCGGATCGTACAATGAGCAGTTCTTC. This translates into CASTTSGSYNEQFF.

The V and J genes are TRBV27 and TRBJ1-1; the D gene is possibly TRBD1 (6 bases). CDR1 is MNHEY, CDR2 SMNVEV, per germline (reference sequence). There are 13 residues in the CDR3. Trimming cost V 2 bases and J 5 bases, with 9 bases left between them. CDR3 sequence (DNA): TGTGCCAGCAGTTTAGGGGGCGAGACTGAAGCTTTCTTT. Its protein product is CASSLGGETEAFF.

This chain joins TRBV29-1 and TRBJ2-2, with D perhaps matching TRBD1 (5 bases). The germline V gene has CDR1 SQVTM and CDR2 ANQGSEA. The CDR3 is made up of 14 amino acids. V lost 7 bases and J 2 bases, leaving 14 bases between the germline ends. CDR3 bases: TGCAGCGGAGGACATTCAGCTAACACCGGGGAGCTGTTTTTT. Translation: CSGGHSANTGELFF.

The chain uses TRBV7-9 and TRBJ1-1; a possible D gene is TRBD1 (6 bases). Germline CDR1 is SEHNR and CDR2 is FQNEAQ (reference sequence). The CDR3 totals 12 residues. V was pared by 7 bases and J by 5 bases, with 11 bases between. The CDR3 region is CASTWTVTEAFF. CDR3 in DNA: TGTGCCAGCACCTGGACAGTTACTGAAGCTTTCTTT.

A word on this clone: The junction shows a germline mismatch at one end, possibly a read error. This chain connects TRBV6-5 to TRBJ1-2; tentatively, D is TRBD1 (5 bases). Germline CDR1 reads MNHEY; CDR2 reads SVGAGI. This CDR3 spans 13 amino acids. CDR3 bases: TGTGCCAGCACTACGGCCGGGACGGGGACTCTAAGCTTC. Its translation: CASTTAGTGTLSF.

The gene calls are TRBV10-1 and TRBJ2-7, with 9 bases fitting TRBD2. The CDR3 extends over 17 amino acids. J lost 3 bases, V lost 8 bases, and 17 bases had no gene match. The germline gives CDR1 WNHNN, CDR2 SYGVQD (reference sequence). The CDR3 loop reads CASPPRRASGECYEQYF. The CDR3 region has the DNA TGCGCCAGCCCCCCCCGTCGGGCTAGCGGGGAATGCTACGAGCAGTACTTC.

The J gene is TRBJ2-7, the V gene TRBV30, with TRBD1 as a possible D gene (6 bases). Germline values: CDR1 GTSNPN, CDR2 SVGIG (reference sequence). The CDR3 consists of 14 residues. V lost 0 bases, J lost 2 bases, and 11 bases lay in between. CDR3 region: CAWSVLRGPYEQYF. The CDR3, as DNA: TGTGCCTGGAGTGTACTCAGGGGCCCCTACGAGCAGTACTTC. Using reference TRBV30 and TRBJ2-7 for the parts outside the CDR3, the full variable domain is SQTIHQWPATLVQPVGSPLSLECTVEGTSNPNLYWYRQAAGRGLQLLFYSVGIGQISSEVPQNLSASRPQDRQFILSSKKLLLSDSGFYLCAWSVLRGPYEQYFGPGTRLTVT.

This clone was observed a single time. The CDR3 coding sequence is TGTGCCAGTAGTAAAGGGGGACAGGGGAGGTCCGGGGAGCTGTTTTTT. This encodes CASSKGGQGRSGELFF. The chain recombines TRBV19 with TRBJ2-2, with 10 bases fitting TRBD1. Germline V gene sequence: CDR1 LNHDA, CDR2 SQIVND (reference sequence). The CDR3 has 16 amino acids. V lost 4 bases, J lost 6 bases, and 8 bases stayed unmatched.